In this sample, the clone carrying this TCR beta chain turned up once. Its antigen remains unidentified. This sample is drawn from a study of vaccination effects on CD4 cells after COVID-19. Study-level background: PBMC were cultured at fewer than 2.5 million per well with roughly 10 IU/ml IL-2 and 10 ug/ml peptides.

With 9 to 11 days of culture completed, CD4+ T cells were isolated. Everyone in the study got two shots of either the BNT162b2 or mRNA-1273 vaccine. Generated by immunoSEQ multiplex PCR, the TCRdb table keeps only in-frame clones and is missing some. The table records around 66,000 clones, roughly 74% of them present only once. This TCR was recovered from a human donor who received a COVID-19 vaccine. Source: CD4+ T cells from PBMCs cultured without peptide, taken after COVID-19 vaccination.

The CDR3 DNA reads as TGTGCCACCCTTGAAGAGACCGGGACAGGCTCATACGCTGAAAAACTGTTTTTT. Its protein product is CATLEETGTGSYAEKLFF. J is TRBJ1-4 and V is TRBV24-1; 8 bases match TRBD1. The V and J ends lost 9 bases and 7 bases, in that order; junction bases with no gene match: 21. The CDR3 contains 18 residues. Germline V gives CDR1 KGHDR, CDR2 SFDVKD.